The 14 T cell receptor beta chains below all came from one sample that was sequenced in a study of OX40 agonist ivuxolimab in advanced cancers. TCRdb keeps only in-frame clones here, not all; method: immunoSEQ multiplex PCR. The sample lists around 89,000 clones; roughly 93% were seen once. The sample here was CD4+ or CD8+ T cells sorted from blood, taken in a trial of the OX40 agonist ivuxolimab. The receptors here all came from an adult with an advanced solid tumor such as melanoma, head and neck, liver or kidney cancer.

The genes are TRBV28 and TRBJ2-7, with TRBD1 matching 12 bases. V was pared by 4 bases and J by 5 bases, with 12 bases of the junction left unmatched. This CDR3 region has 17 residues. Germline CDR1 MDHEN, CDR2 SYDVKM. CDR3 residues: CASSSGTGGGRFDEQYF. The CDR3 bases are TGTGCCAGCAGTTCCGGGACAGGGGGCGGTCGGTTCGACGAGCAGTACTTC.

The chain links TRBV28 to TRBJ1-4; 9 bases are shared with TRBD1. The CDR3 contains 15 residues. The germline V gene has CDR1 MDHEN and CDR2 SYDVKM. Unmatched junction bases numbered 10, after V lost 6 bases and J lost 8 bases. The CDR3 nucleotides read TGTGCCAGCAGCGGACAGGGGCCTCTTCCCGAAAAACTGTTTTTT. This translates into CASSGQGPLPEKLFF.

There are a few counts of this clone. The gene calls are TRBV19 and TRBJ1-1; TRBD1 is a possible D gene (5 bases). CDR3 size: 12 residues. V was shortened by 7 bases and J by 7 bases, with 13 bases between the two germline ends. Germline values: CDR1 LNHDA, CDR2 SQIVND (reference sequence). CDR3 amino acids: CASTPGRREAFF. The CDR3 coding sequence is TGTGCCAGTACCCCGGGACGGCGTGAAGCTTTCTTT.

The CDR3 reads CASSLLNDYGYTF. The CDR3 region has the DNA TGTGCCAGCAGTCTACTTAATGACTATGGCTACACCTTC. The J gene is TRBJ1-2, the V gene TRBV28; D gene unclear. Trimming took off 5 bases at V and 3 bases at J, with 10 bases between the two ends. CDR3 size: 13 residues. Germline CDR1 is MDHEN and CDR2 is SYDVKM.

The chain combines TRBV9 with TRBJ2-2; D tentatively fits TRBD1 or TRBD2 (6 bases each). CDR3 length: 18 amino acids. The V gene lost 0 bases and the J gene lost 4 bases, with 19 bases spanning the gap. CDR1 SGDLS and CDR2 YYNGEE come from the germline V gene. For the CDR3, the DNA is TGTGCCAGCAGCGTAGGATCCGGGGGCCTCCAAAGCACCGGGGAGCTGTTTTTT. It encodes CASSVGSGGLQSTGELFF.

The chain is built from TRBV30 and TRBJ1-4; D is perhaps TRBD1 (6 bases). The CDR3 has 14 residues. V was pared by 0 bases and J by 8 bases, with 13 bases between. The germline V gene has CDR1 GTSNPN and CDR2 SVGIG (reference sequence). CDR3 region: CAWSVGLQGEKLFF. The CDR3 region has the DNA TGTGCCTGGAGTGTAGGGCTCCAGGGGGAAAAACTGTTTTTT.

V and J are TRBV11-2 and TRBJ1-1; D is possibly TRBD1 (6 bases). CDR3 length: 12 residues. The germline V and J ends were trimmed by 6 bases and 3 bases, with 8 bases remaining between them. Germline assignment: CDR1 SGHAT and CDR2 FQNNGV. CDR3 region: CASRKGDTEAFF. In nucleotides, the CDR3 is TGTGCCAGCAGGAAGGGGGACACTGAAGCTTTCTTT.

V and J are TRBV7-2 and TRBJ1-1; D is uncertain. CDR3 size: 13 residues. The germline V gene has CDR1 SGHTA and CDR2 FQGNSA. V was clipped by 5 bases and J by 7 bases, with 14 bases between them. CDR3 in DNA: TGTGCCAGCAGCCGTTTTAGTGTGAGTGAAGCTTTCTTT. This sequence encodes CASSRFSVSEAFF.

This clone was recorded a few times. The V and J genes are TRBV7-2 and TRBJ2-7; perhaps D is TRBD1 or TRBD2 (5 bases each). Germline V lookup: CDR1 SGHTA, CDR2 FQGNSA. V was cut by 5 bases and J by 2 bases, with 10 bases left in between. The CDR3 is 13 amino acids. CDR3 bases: TGTGCCAGCAGCAGGGACCTAGCCTACGAGCAGTACTTC. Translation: CASSRDLAYEQYF.

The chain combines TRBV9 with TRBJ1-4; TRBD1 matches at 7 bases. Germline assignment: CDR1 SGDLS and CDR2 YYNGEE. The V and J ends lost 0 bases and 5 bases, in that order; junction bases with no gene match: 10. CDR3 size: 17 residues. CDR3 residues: CASSVGVGGQTNEKLFF. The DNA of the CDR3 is TGTGCCAGCAGCGTAGGTGTGGGGGGACAGACGAATGAAAAACTGTTTTTT.

The CDR3 sequence is CASSFSSYQPQHF. The CDR3 DNA is TGTGCCAGCAGTTTCTCCAGCTATCAGCCCCAGCATTTT. This chain uses TRBV27 with TRBJ1-5; D unresolved. The germline V gene has CDR1 MNHEY and CDR2 SMNVEV (reference sequence). The CDR3 contains 13 residues. V lost 3 bases to trimming and J lost 5 bases, with 8 bases between them.

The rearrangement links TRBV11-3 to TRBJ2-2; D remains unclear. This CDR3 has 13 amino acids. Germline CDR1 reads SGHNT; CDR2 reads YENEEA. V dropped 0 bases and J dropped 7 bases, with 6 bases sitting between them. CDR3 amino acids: CASSLEGSGELFF. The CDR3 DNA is TGTGCCAGCAGCTTAGAGGGCAGCGGGGAGCTGTTTTTT.

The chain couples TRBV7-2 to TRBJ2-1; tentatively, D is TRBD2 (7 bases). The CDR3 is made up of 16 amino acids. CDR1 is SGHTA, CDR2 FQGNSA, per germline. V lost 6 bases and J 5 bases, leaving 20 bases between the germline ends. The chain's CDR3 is CASSLSGGGRHNEQFF. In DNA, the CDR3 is TGTGCCAGCAGTCTTAGCGGCGGGGGCAGGCACAATGAGCAGTTCTTC.

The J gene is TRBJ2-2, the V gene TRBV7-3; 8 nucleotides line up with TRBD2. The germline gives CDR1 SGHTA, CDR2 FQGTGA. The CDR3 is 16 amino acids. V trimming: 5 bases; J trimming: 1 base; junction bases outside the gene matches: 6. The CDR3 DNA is TGTGCCAGCAGCCAGACTAGCGATATGAACACCGGGGAGCTGTTTTTT. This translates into CASSQTSDMNTGELFF.